The next 32 T cell receptor beta chains were all read from a single sample in a study of T-cell reconstitution after alpha-beta-depleted transplantation in children. Using unique molecular identifiers, the investigators prepared the TCRbeta library. One entry per CDR3 protein, called by TCRdb with MiXCR from the PCR reads. The table shows approximately 190,000 distinct CDR3 sequences, with roughly 6% occurring only once. This material consisted of PBMCs, taken before TCRalphabeta/CD19-depleted stem cell transplant. These receptors were taken from a girl less than two years old with combined immunodeficiency, due to receive a stem cell transplant.

At least ten counts were recorded for this clonotype. The rearrangement uses TRBV7-2 and TRBJ2-3; maybe TRBD2 (5 bases). From germline, CDR1 is SGHTA and CDR2 FQGNSA. The CDR3 loop spans 16 amino acids. V lost 5 bases to trimming and J lost 6 bases, with 21 bases between them. CDR3 residues: CASSPREGVVIDTQYF. The DNA of the CDR3 is TGTGCCAGCAGCCCTCGTGAGGGAGTTGTGATTGATACGCAGTATTTT.

This clonotype was seen only a few times. The chain links TRBV5-5 to TRBJ2-1, with a weak D call TRBD1 (6 bases). V was cut by 1 base and J by 0 bases, with 20 bases left in between. The germline gives CDR1 SGHKS, CDR2 YYEKEE (reference sequence). This CDR3 is built from 19 residues. CDR3 DNA: TGTGCCAGCAGCTTGACAGGTGGGACATCCGTGCTCTCCTACAATGAGCAGTTCTTC. This codes for CASSLTGGTSVLSYNEQFF. Supplemented by reference TRBV5-5 and TRBJ2-1, the full variable domain reads DAGVTQSPTHLIKTRGQQVTLRCSPISGHKSVSWYQQVLGQGPQFIFQYYEKEERGRGNFPDRFSARQFPNYSSELNVNALLLGDSALYLCASSLTGGTSVLSYNEQFFGPGTRLTVL.

The V and J genes are TRBV27 and TRBJ2-3; D remains ambiguous. From germline, CDR1 is MNHEY and CDR2 SMNVEV (reference sequence). The CDR3 is 14 amino acids. V lost 5 bases and J 2 bases, leaving 11 bases between the germline ends. CDR3 loop: CASSPSVYTDTQYF. CDR3 bases: TGTGCCAGCAGTCCCTCGGTGTACACAGATACGCAGTATTTT.

This clonotype was observed many times. The gene calls are TRBV10-3 and TRBJ1-2; the D is unclear. From germline, CDR1 is ENHRY and CDR2 SYGVKD. Trimming stripped 2 bases from V and 0 bases from J, with 7 bases between. The CDR3 consists of 14 residues. The CDR3 DNA sequence: TGTGCCATCAGTGAGGATGACCCTAACTATGGCTACACCTTC. Its protein product is CAISEDDPNYGYTF.

This clonotype was recorded at least ten times. This chain uses TRBV27 with TRBJ2-7, with 9 nucleotides matching TRBD1. Germline lookup yields CDR1 MNHEY and CDR2 SMNVEV (reference sequence). This CDR3 is built from 17 residues. Trimming removed 5 bases from V and 0 bases from J; junction bases left unmatched: 11. CDR3: CASSPGTGIPSSYEQYF. The CDR3 DNA sequence: TGTGCCAGCAGTCCAGGGACAGGGATTCCCAGCTCCTACGAGCAGTACTTC.

This rearrangement joins TRBV5-1 to TRBJ1-2; no clear D. The V end lost 4 bases, the J end lost 8 bases, and 12 bases lay between the germline ends. This CDR3 is 12 amino acids long. Germline-derived CDR1 and CDR2 are SGHRS and YFSETQ. CDR3 protein: CASSPGEMGYTF. CDR3 DNA sequence: TGCGCCAGCAGCCCGGGAGAGATGGGCTACACCTTC.

This clonotype showed up many times. V is TRBV28 and J is TRBJ2-7; D is perhaps TRBD2 (6 bases). CDR3 length: 13 residues. The V end lost 2 bases, the J end lost 6 bases, and 11 bases lay between the germline ends. The germline CDR1 and CDR2 sequences are MDHEN and SYDVKM. CDR3 protein: CASSLGTPGEQYF. DNA of the CDR3: TGTGCCAGCAGTTTAGGGACTCCGGGCGAGCAGTACTTC.

This clonotype was counted at least ten times. The rearrangement uses TRBV4-1 and TRBJ2-5; D might be TRBD2 (6 bases). The germline V gene encodes CDR1 MGHRA and CDR2 YSYEKL. The V end lost 0 bases, the J end lost 3 bases, and 17 bases lay between the germline ends. This CDR3 comprises 17 residues. Here the CDR3 DNA reads TGCGCCAGCAGCCAAGATGTGAGAAACAGGAGGGAAGAGACCCAGTACTTC. The encoded protein is CASSQDVRNRREETQYF.

This clonotype has at least ten counts. The chain has TRBV9 and TRBJ2-7; tentative D call: TRBD2 (6 bases). The CDR3 totals 15 residues. Trimming left V 2 bases short and J 3 bases short, with 15 bases between. Germline loops: CDR1 SGDLS, CDR2 YYNGEE. The DNA of the CDR3 is TGTGCCAGCAGCGTCTACCGGGACTGGCACTACGAGCAGTACTTC. Its protein is CASSVYRDWHYEQYF.

This clonotype was counted ten times or more. The J gene is TRBJ1-2, the V gene TRBV12-3 or TRBV12-4; D gene uncertain. With 5 bases removed from V and 8 bases from J, the gap between germline ends came to 9 bases. This CDR3 is built from 11 residues. The CDR3 protein is CASSPGGGYTF. The CDR3 DNA sequence: TGTGCCAGCAGTCCCGGCGGGGGCTACACCTTC.

Notes on this clonotype: A read error may explain this, as a much larger clone is one base away. The rearrangement uses TRBV20-1 and TRBJ2-1; the match to TRBD2 covers 10 bases. Looked up from germline, CDR1 is DFQATT and CDR2 is SNEGSKA (reference sequence). The junction had 10 bases not matched to a gene; V was cut back by 4 bases and J by 4 bases. The CDR3 is 16 residues long. The CDR3, as DNA: TGCAGTGCTACCATCTCCCTAGCGGGAGTGTACAATGAGCAGTTCTTC. As protein: CSATISLAGVYNEQFF.

This clonotype was detected many times. The chain links TRBV24-1 to TRBJ1-6; perhaps TRBD1 as D (5 bases). The V end was cut by 4 bases, the J end by 7 bases, with 13 bases between. This CDR3 has 15 amino acids. Germline lookup yields CDR1 KGHDR and CDR2 SFDVKD. The CDR3 spells CATSDSGTVNSPLHF. DNA for the CDR3: TGTGCCACCAGTGACTCCGGGACGGTAAATTCACCCCTCCACTTT.

Ten or more counts support this clonotype. The rearrangement uses TRBV7-9 and TRBJ2-5; 7 nucleotides line up with TRBD2. After removal of 3 bases from V and 1 base from J, the junction contained 5 bases not matched to a gene. The CDR3 sequence is 15 residues long. Germline CDR1 SEHNR, CDR2 FQNEAQ (reference sequence). The CDR3 DNA sequence: TGTGCCAGCAGCTTCGCCCCTAGCGGCCAAGAGACCCAGTACTTC. The encoded protein is CASSFAPSGQETQYF.

At least ten counts were recorded for this clonotype. The genes are TRBV29-1 and TRBJ1-5; D uncertain. Germline-derived CDR1 and CDR2 are SQVTM and ANQGSEA. This CDR3 is built from 14 residues. Trimming shortened V by 6 bases and J by 3 bases, and 15 bases separated the two germline ends. The CDR3 loop reads CSVTIVGPNQPQHF. The CDR3 coding sequence is TGCAGCGTGACGATCGTCGGCCCCAATCAGCCCCAGCATTTT.

This clonotype was found many times. The CDR3 DNA reads TGCAGTGCCAGCCTAGCTGGCACAGATACGCAGTATTTT. This sequence encodes CSASLAGTDTQYF. The genes are TRBV20-1 and TRBJ2-3; perhaps TRBD2 as D (5 bases). CDR1 DFQATT and CDR2 SNEGSKA come from the germline V gene (reference sequence). V lost 6 bases and J 1 base, leaving 11 bases between the germline ends. The length of the CDR3 is 13 residues.

This clonotype was seen repeatedly, ten times or more. The chain recombines TRBV4-2 with TRBJ2-7, with a weak D call TRBD2 (6 bases). With 4 bases removed from V and 5 bases from J, the gap between germline ends came to 21 bases. The length of the CDR3 is 16 residues. Germline V gene lookup returns CDR1 LGHNA and CDR2 YNFKEQ. The DNA for the CDR3 is TGTGCCAGCAGCCCGACGACTAGATTCGCGATGAACGAGCAGTACTTC. It specifies CASSPTTRFAMNEQYF.

This clonotype was detected ten times or more. The V and J genes are TRBV9 and TRBJ2-7; 13 bases align to TRBD2. CDR1 SGDLS and CDR2 YYNGEE come from the germline V gene. This CDR3 has 15 residues. J was trimmed by 3 bases and V by 0 bases; bases with no gene match: 0. As DNA, the CDR3 is TGTGCCAGCAGCGTAGGGACTAGCGGGAGCTACGAGCAGTACTTC. Translation: CASSVGTSGSYEQYF.

In the case of this clonotype: Just one base apart from a much larger clone, this may be a read error. The chain joins TRBV5-6 to TRBJ2-7; tentative D call: TRBD2 (6 bases). The CDR3 has 14 residues. Germline V lookup: CDR1 SGHDT, CDR2 YYEEEE. V was shortened by 4 bases and J by 2 bases, with 13 bases between the two germline ends. CDR3 sequence reads: CASSPVRGTYEQYF. DNA of the CDR3: TGTGCCAGCAGCCCTGTTCGGGGGACCTACGAGCAGTACTTC.

The genes are TRBV4-3 and TRBJ1-5; the D is unclear. Germline assignment: CDR1 LGHNA and CDR2 YSLEER. This CDR3 is built from 15 residues. Trimming removed 0 bases from V and 5 bases from J, with 11 bases in between. CDR3 sequence (DNA): TGCGCCAGCAGCCAAGATACTGGATGGGATCAGCCCCAGCATTTT. It yields the protein CASSQDTGWDQPQHF.

This clonotype was detected only a few times. This chain links TRBV7-2 with TRBJ2-7; 9 nucleotides agree with TRBD1. J lost 3 bases, V lost 5 bases, and 8 bases had no gene match. CDR3 length: 15 residues. CDR1 SGHTA and CDR2 FQGNSA come from the germline V gene. The CDR3 DNA follows: TGTGCCAGCAGCACCCACCGGGACAGGGTCTACGAGCAGTACTTC. This codes for CASSTHRDRVYEQYF.

About this clonotype: A much larger clone lies a single base off, so this may be a read error. CDR3 DNA sequence: TGTGCCACCAGCAGGACAGGGGGTAGCAATCAGCCCCATCATTTT. It yields the protein CATSRTGGSNQPHHF. The chain combines TRBV15 with TRBJ1-5; 9 nucleotides agree with TRBD1. Per the germline V gene, CDR1 is LNHNV and CDR2 is YYDKDF (reference sequence). The CDR3 is made up of 15 amino acids.

This clonotype was seen many times. The chain recombines TRBV11-1 with TRBJ1-4; no clear D gene. The germline V gene encodes CDR1 SGHAT and CDR2 FQDESV (reference sequence). The CDR3 covers 15 residues. Trimming shortened V by 3 bases and J by 4 bases, and 12 bases separated the two germline ends. CDR3 region: CASSFSRQYNEKLFF. CDR3 nucleotides: TGTGCCAGCAGCTTCTCGAGGCAGTATAATGAAAAACTGTTTTTT.

This clonotype was counted at least ten times. The gene calls are TRBV6-2 or TRBV6-3 and TRBJ1-5, with D possibly TRBD1 on 6 matching bases. The germline CDR1 and CDR2 sequences are MNHEY and SVGEGT. This CDR3 has 16 residues. Trimming shortened V by 0 bases and J by 0 bases, and 9 bases separated the two germline ends. CDR3 nucleotides: TGTGCCAGCAGTTACTCGGACAGAGTTAGCAATCAGCCCCAGCATTTT. Protein: CASSYSDRVSNQPQHF.

This clonotype was detected many times. This chain uses TRBV24-1 with TRBJ2-1, with 8 bases lining up with TRBD2. The CDR3 runs to 15 residues. Per germline, CDR1 KGHDR and CDR2 SFDVKD. V shed 9 bases, J shed 9 bases, and the junction held 15 bases outside the gene matches. CDR3 in DNA: TGTGCCACCTATCATACTCCGCTAAGCGGGGGTGAGCAGTTCTTC. Translation gives CATYHTPLSGGEQFF.

This clonotype was recorded at least ten times. One end of the junction does not line up with germline, which may come from a read error. The chain is built from TRBV6-1 and TRBJ2-1; possibly TRBD1 or TRBD2 for D (6 bases each). This CDR3 has 13 amino acids. CDR1 and CDR2 (germline): MNHNS, SASEGT. CDR3 in amino acids: CASREGGYNEQFF. CDR3 DNA: TGTGCCAGCAGGGAAGGGGGGTACAATGAGCAGTTCTTC.

This clonotype was recorded at least ten times. This rearrangement joins TRBV20-1 to TRBJ1-1, with 7 bases aligning to TRBD1. V dropped 0 bases and J dropped 1; count of bases not matched to a gene: 8. Per germline, CDR1 DFQATT and CDR2 SNEGSKA (reference sequence). CDR3 length equals 16 residues. For the CDR3, the DNA is TGCAGTGCTAGAGATGCTACCGGGACAGAGAACACTGAAGCTTTCTTT. The encoded protein is CSARDATGTENTEAFF.

V gene TRBV27 combines with J gene TRBJ2-7; the D gene is possibly TRBD2 (5 bases). From germline, CDR1 is MNHEY and CDR2 SMNVEV (reference sequence). Trimming stripped 3 bases from V and 6 bases from J, with 18 bases between. This CDR3 has 15 amino acids. This CDR3 is CASSFLGGLGSEQYF. The CDR3 DNA reads TGTGCCAGCAGTTTCCTCGGTGGACTTGGGTCCGAGCAGTACTTC.

The chain couples TRBV9 to TRBJ1-4; a possible D gene is TRBD1 (6 bases). V gave up 0 bases and J gave up 7 bases, with 13 bases separating them. The CDR3 contains 15 residues. The V gene's germline CDR1 is SGDLS and CDR2 YYNGEE. CDR3: CASSVDVGAGEKLFF. In nucleotides, the CDR3 is TGTGCCAGCAGCGTAGATGTGGGGGCAGGTGAAAAACTGTTTTTT. The full variable domain, its missing parts supplied by reference TRBV9 and TRBJ1-4, is DSGVTQTPKHLITATGQRVTLRCSPRSGDLSVYWYQQSLDQGLQFLIQYYNGEERAKGNILERFSAQQFPDLHSELNLSSLELGDSALYFCASSVDVGAGEKLFFGSGTQLSVL.

This chain connects TRBV6-5 to TRBJ2-7, with a weak D call TRBD1 (5 bases). Trimming pared 0 bases from V and 2 bases from J, leaving 8 bases between. The CDR3 has 14 amino acids. The germline CDR1 and CDR2 sequences are MNHEY and SVGAGI. The CDR3 coding sequence is TGTGCCAGCAGTTACTCGGGGCCGGCCTACGAGCAGTACTTC. Its translation is CASSYSGPAYEQYF.

This clonotype showed up many times. The rearrangement links TRBV11-1 to TRBJ1-2, with D maybe TRBD1 (5 bases). V lost 6 bases and J lost 3, with 26 bases in between. CDR1 and CDR2 from the germline V gene are SGHAT and FQDESV (reference sequence). The length of the CDR3 is 18 residues. CDR3 sequence: CASSHSGARQGDHYGYTF. The CDR3 DNA follows: TGTGCCAGCAGTCACTCCGGGGCTCGGCAGGGTGATCACTATGGCTACACCTTC.

This clonotype was observed at least ten times. The gene calls are TRBV12-3 or TRBV12-4 and TRBJ2-1; D is undetermined. V was clipped by 6 bases and J by 0 bases, with 3 bases between them. The CDR3 totals 12 residues. The CDR3 DNA sequence: TGTGCCAGCAGAGACTCCTACAATGAGCAGTTCTTC. It translates to CASRDSYNEQFF.

This clonotype was found many times. The chain joins TRBV29-1 to TRBJ1-2; 7 bases are a match to TRBD1. The CDR3 length is 16 residues. The germline V gene encodes CDR1 SQVTM and CDR2 ANQGSEA. Trimming at V came to 1 base and at J to 4 bases, leaving 12 bases not matched to a gene. CDR3 nucleotide sequence: TGCAGCGTTGAAGGCCTACCAGGGGGTTGGACCTATGGCTACACCTTC. This codes for CSVEGLPGGWTYGYTF.